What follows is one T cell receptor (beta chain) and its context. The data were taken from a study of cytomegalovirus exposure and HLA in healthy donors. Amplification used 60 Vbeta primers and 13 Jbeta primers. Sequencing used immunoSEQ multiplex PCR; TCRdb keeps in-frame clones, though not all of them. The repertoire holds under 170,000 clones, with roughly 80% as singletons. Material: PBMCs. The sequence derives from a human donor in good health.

The CDR3 DNA follows: TGTGCCAGCAGCTTGGCGGGTTTGAACACCGGGGAGCTGTTTTTT. It codes for CASSLAGLNTGELFF. The chain employs TRBV5-4 and TRBJ2-2; D not resolved. This CDR3 is built from 15 residues. Between the trimmed V and J ends, which lost 0 bases and 1 base, there was a span of 7 bases. The germline gives CDR1 SGHNT, CDR2 YYREEE (reference sequence).